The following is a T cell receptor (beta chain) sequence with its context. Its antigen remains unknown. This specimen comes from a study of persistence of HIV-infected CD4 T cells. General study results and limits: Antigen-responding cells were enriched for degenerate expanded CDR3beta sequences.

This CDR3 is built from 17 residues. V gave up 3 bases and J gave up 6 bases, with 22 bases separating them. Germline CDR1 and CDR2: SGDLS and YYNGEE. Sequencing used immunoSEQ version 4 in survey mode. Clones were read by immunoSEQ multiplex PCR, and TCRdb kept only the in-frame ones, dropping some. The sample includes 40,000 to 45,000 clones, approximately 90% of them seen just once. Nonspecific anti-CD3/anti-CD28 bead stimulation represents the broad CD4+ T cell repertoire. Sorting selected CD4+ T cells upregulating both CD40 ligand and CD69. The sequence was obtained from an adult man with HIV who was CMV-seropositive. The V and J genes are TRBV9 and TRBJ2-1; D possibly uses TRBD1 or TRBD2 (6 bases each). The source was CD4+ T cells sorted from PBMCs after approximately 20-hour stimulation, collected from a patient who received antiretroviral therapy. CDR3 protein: CASSASLPGAIINEQFF. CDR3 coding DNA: TGTGCCAGCAGCGCCTCCCTGCCGGGGGCAATAATCAATGAGCAGTTCTTC.